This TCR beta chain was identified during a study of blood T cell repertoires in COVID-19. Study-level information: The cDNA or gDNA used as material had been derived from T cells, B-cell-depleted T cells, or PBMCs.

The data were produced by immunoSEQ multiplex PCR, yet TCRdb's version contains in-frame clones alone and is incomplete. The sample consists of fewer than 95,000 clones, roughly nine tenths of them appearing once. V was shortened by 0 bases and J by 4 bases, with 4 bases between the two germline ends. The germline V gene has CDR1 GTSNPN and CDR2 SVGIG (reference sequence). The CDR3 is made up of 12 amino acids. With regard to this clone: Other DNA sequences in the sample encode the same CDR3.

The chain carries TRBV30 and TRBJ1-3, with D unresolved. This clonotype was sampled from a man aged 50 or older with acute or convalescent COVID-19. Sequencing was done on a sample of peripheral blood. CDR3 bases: TGTGCCTGGAGTGTACAGGGAAACACCATATATTTT. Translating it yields CAWSVQGNTIYF.